A selection of T cell receptor beta chains follows, all from one sample in a study of T-cell reconstitution after alpha-beta-depleted transplantation in children. TCRdb fed the PCR reads into MiXCR, producing one record per CDR3 protein. This sample has 200,000 to 250,000 distinct CDR3 sequences, with roughly 7.7% found just once. The material sequenced was PBMCs, mostly from graft donor cells, taken 180 days after TCRalphabeta/CD19-depleted stem cell transplant. These receptors came from a male patient younger than 18 who had a stem cell transplant for acute lymphoblastic leukemia, so the T cells may come from the graft donor. Both conserved end residues are part of each CDR3. A D gene is named only where the DNA matches it firmly. Only some rows state a clone size, as once, few, many or a class for expanded clones.

j_call,v_call,d_call,clone_size,cdr3_aa,cdr3_nt
TRBJ1-1,TRBV12-3/TRBV12-4,-,many,CASSPGRSEAFF,TGTGCCAGCAGCCCGGGTCGAAGTGAAGCTTTCTTT
TRBJ2-7,TRBV3-1,-,many,CASSQELVPYEQYF,TGTGCCAGCAGCCAAGAGCTAGTGCCCTACGAGCAGTACTTC
TRBJ2-2,TRBV20-1,-,many,CSATNTGELFF,TGCAGTGCTACGAACACCGGGGAGCTGTTTTTT
TRBJ2-2,TRBV28,-,many,CASSLYGGTGELFF,TGTGCCAGCAGTTTATATGGGGGTACCGGGGAGCTGTTTTTT
TRBJ1-4,TRBV4-1,-,many,CASRSLGGGEKLFF,TGCGCCAGCCGATCATTGGGAGGCGGTGAAAAACTGTTTTTT
TRBJ2-4,TRBV15,-,many,CATSGGPGLAKNIQYF,TGTGCCACCAGCGGCGGGCCGGGACTAGCCAAAAACATTCAGTACTTC
TRBJ2-1,TRBV4-2,TRBD2,many,CASSHQRGPPSGNEQFF,TGTGCCAGCAGCCACCAGCGGGGGCCCCCTTCGGGGAATGAGCAGTTCTTC
TRBJ2-7,TRBV5-1,TRBD2,many,CASRAGVGYEQYF,TGCGCCAGCCGAGCGGGAGTGGGGTACGAGCAGTACTTC
TRBJ2-3,TRBV9,TRBD2,many,CASSVGLAGIADTQYF,TGTGCCAGCAGCGTGGGTCTAGCGGGGATTGCAGATACGCAGTATTTT
TRBJ2-5,TRBV20-1,TRBD2,-,CSASRLAGGVREPQYF,TGCAGTGCTAGTCGTTTGGCGGGGGGGGTGCGGGAGCCCCAGTACTTC
TRBJ2-7,TRBV27,TRBD1,many,CAISSPGQGINEQYF,TGTGCCATATCGTCGCCGGGACAGGGAATCAACGAGCAGTACTTC
TRBJ1-4,TRBV2,-,few,CASSELATNEKLFF,TGTGCCAGCAGTGAACTCGCAACTAATGAAAAACTGTTTTTT
TRBJ2-7,TRBV5-1,TRBD2,many,CASSKGGAEQYF,TGCGCCAGCAGCAAGGGAGGGGCCGAGCAGTACTTC
TRBJ1-5,TRBV5-5,-,many,CASSSSGNQPQHF,TGTGCCAGCAGCTCGTCAGGGAATCAGCCCCAGCATTTT
TRBJ2-7,TRBV7-2,TRBD2,many,CASSQRPGLAGYEQYF,TGTGCCAGCAGCCAGAGACCGGGACTAGCGGGGTACGAGCAGTACTTC
TRBJ2-1,TRBV7-9,TRBD2,many,CASSLYRRSLAVGNEQFF,TGTGCCAGCAGCTTATATCGGAGAAGTCTAGCGGTAGGGAATGAGCAGTTCTTC
TRBJ1-5,TRBV12-3/TRBV12-4,-,many,CASSSQGGNQPQHF,TGTGCCAGCAGTTCTCAGGGAGGCAATCAGCCCCAGCATTTT
TRBJ2-7,TRBV7-8,-,many,CASSPRDSAYEQYF,TGTGCCAGCAGCCCCCGGGACTCAGCCTACGAGCAGTACTTC
TRBJ2-3,TRBV20-1,-,many,CSATRQITDTQYF,TGCAGTGCCACCCGACAGATAACAGATACGCAGTATTTT
TRBJ2-5,TRBV20-1,-,many,CSARVGETQYF,TGCAGTGCTAGAGTTGGAGAGACCCAGTACTTC
TRBJ2-1,TRBV6-1,-,many,CASRRDSGGTYNEQFF,TGTGCCAGCAGACGGGACAGTGGGGGGACCTACAATGAGCAGTTCTTC
TRBJ1-2,TRBV4-3,-,many,CASGRGTATTF,TGCGCCAGCGGCCGGGGCACGGCTACGACCTTC
TRBJ2-6,TRBV7-8,-,many,CASSSLWGANVLTF,TGTGCCAGCAGCTCGCTCTGGGGGGCCAACGTCCTGACTTTC
TRBJ2-7,TRBV7-8,-,few,CASSVGHTYEQYF,TGTGCCAGCAGCGTGGGACATACCTACGAGCAGTACTTC
TRBJ2-1,TRBV29-1,TRBD2,-,CSVTWRGGFYNEQFF,TGCAGCGTTACGTGGCGGGGGGGTTTCTACAATGAGCAGTTCTTC
TRBJ2-1,TRBV5-1,TRBD1,many,CASSSSPGQGGNEQFF,TGCGCCAGCAGCAGCTCTCCGGGACAGGGAGGGAATGAGCAGTTCTTC
TRBJ2-7,TRBV25-1,TRBD2,few,CASSETSGGYEQYF,TGTGCCAGCAGTGAAACTAGCGGGGGCTACGAGCAGTACTTC
TRBJ2-7,TRBV24-1,TRBD2,many,CATSKLAGHAYDEQYF,TGTGCCACCAGTAAACTAGCGGGGCACGCCTACGACGAGCAGTACTTC
TRBJ1-2,TRBV6-1,TRBD1,many,CASSWDRDHGYTF,TGTGCCAGCAGCTGGGACAGGGACCATGGCTACACCTTC
TRBJ1-5,TRBV4-1,-,many,CASSQLFRDHNQPQHF,TGCGCCAGCAGCCAACTTTTCCGGGACCATAATCAGCCCCAGCATTTT
TRBJ2-7,TRBV5-1,-,many,CASSWQGQTIYEQYF,TGCGCCAGCAGCTGGCAGGGACAAACAATCTACGAGCAGTACTTC
TRBJ2-6,TRBV6-2/TRBV6-3,-,many,CASSYDARSADSGANVLTF,TGTGCCAGCAGTTACGACGCGAGGTCGGCAGACTCTGGGGCCAACGTCCTGACTTTC
TRBJ2-1,TRBV20-1,TRBD2,many,CSALLAGGPNEQFF,TGCAGTGCTCTACTAGCGGGAGGGCCAAATGAGCAGTTCTTC
TRBJ2-2,TRBV9,-,many,CASSVDGGLNTGELFF,TGTGCCAGCAGCGTAGATGGGGGGCTTAACACCGGGGAGCTGTTTTTT
TRBJ2-5,TRBV10-3,-,many,CAISESETQYF,TGTGCCATCAGTGAGTCCGAGACCCAGTACTTC
TRBJ2-7,TRBV29-1,TRBD1,many,CSVTAGTGRYEQYF,TGCAGCGTTACGGCCGGGACAGGGCGCTACGAGCAGTACTTC
TRBJ2-1,TRBV20-1,TRBD2,many,CSEAGGPYNEQFF,TGCAGTGAGGCGGGAGGGCCCTACAATGAGCAGTTCTTC
TRBJ1-1,TRBV7-4,-,many,CASSLPGRMNTEAFF,TGTGCCAGCAGCTTACCCGGGAGGATGAACACTGAAGCTTTCTTT
TRBJ2-2,TRBV7-9,TRBD2,many,CASSSTSAAGELFF,TGTGCCAGCAGCTCCACTAGCGCCGCCGGGGAGCTGTTTTTT
TRBJ2-5,TRBV7-2,TRBD2,few,CASSPPRGRGIETQYF,TGTGCCAGCAGCCCCCCCCGAGGGCGGGGGATAGAGACCCAGTACTTC
TRBJ1-5,TRBV3-1,-,-,CATSKEGGNNNQPQHF,TGTGCCACCTCCAAAGAGGGCGGGAATAACAATCAGCCCCAGCATTTT
TRBJ1-2,TRBV7-9,-,many,CASSLGQGWNYGYTF,TGTGCCAGCAGCTTAGGGCAGGGATGGAACTATGGCTACACCTTC
TRBJ1-2,TRBV9,TRBD1,many,CASSSRTGIGGYTF,TGTGCCAGCAGCTCCCGGACAGGGATCGGAGGCTACACCTTC
TRBJ1-5,TRBV7-9,-,-,CASSLGGNQPPHF,TGTGCCAGCAGCTTAGGAGGGAATCAGCCCCCGCATTTT
TRBJ2-7,TRBV10-3,-,many,CAISGDGTGEYEQYF,TGTGCCATCAGTGGGGACGGGACGGGGGAGTACGAGCAGTACTTC
TRBJ2-1,TRBV9,-,-,CASSADMDSEQFF,TGTGCCAGCAGCGCCGATATGGACAGTGAGCAGTTCTTC
TRBJ2-7,TRBV20-1,-,many,CSASLSGALYEQYF,TGCAGTGCTAGTCTCTCCGGGGCGCTCTACGAGCAGTACTTC
TRBJ2-3,TRBV20-1,TRBD2,many,CSAHGTSGRSLWTDTQYF,TGCAGTGCTCATGGGACTAGCGGGAGGTCCCTGTGGACAGATACGCAGTATTTT
TRBJ1-2,TRBV7-9,-,-,CASSTTDNGALYGYTF,TGTGCCAGCAGCACAACCGATAACGGGGCCCTCTATGGCTACACCTTC
TRBJ2-1,TRBV18,-,-,CASSPGSGELFYNEQFF,TGTGCCAGCTCACCGGGGTCGGGAGAGCTATTCTACAATGAGCAGTTCTTC
TRBJ2-5,TRBV9,-,many,CASSAPGKTQYF,TGTGCCAGCAGCGCCCCTGGGAAGACCCAGTACTTC
TRBJ1-1,TRBV4-1,-,many,CASSPTQGGTEAFF,TGCGCCAGCAGCCCAACACAGGGAGGGACTGAAGCTTTCTTT
TRBJ2-1,TRBV9,TRBD2,many,CASSKPGLADNEQFF,TGTGCCAGCAGTAAACCGGGACTAGCTGACAATGAGCAGTTCTTC
TRBJ2-7,TRBV5-1,TRBD2,many,CASSFRLAGEYEQYF,TGCGCCAGCAGCTTTCGTCTAGCGGGAGAATACGAGCAGTACTTC
TRBJ2-5,TRBV20-1,TRBD2,many,CSARGEKIGLAEETQYF,TGCAGTGCTAGAGGAGAAAAGATTGGACTAGCGGAAGAGACCCAGTACTTC
TRBJ2-6,TRBV19,-,-,CASSAGRPGANVLTF,TGTGCCAGTAGCGCCGGGAGACCCGGGGCCAACGTCCTGACTTTC
TRBJ1-5,TRBV6-6,-,-,CASSQNQPQHF,TGTGCCAGCAGCCAGAATCAGCCCCAGCATTTT